What follows describes a single TCR beta chain. This sample was taken from a study of early stage breast cancer tumors. Germline loops: CDR1 LNHDA, CDR2 SQIVND (reference sequence). The germline V and J ends were trimmed by 1 base and 0 bases, with 13 bases remaining between them. The CDR3 covers 16 residues. The table came from immunoSEQ multiplex PCR; TCRdb's copy has only in-frame clones and leaves some out. The sample records about 63,000 clones, about 74% being singletons. The chain joins TRBV19 to TRBJ2-7; possibly TRBD2 for D (6 bases). The sequenced material came from blood. The receptor comes from a person in their twenties or thirties with breast cancer. CDR3 sequence reads: CASSIALAESSYEQYF. The DNA of the CDR3 is TGTGCCAGTAGTATAGCTTTAGCGGAAAGCTCCTACGAGCAGTACTTC.